The present T cell receptor beta chain was sequenced within a study of CD8+ T cells in alopecia areata. Whole-study results and caveats: Normal-skin resident alphabeta T cells also appear among scalp sample sequences. Higher clonality and more expanded CD8+ clones appeared in lesional than normal scalp. Possibly as an HLA-related effect, TCR sharing across patients appeared less clear than in mice.

Looked up from germline, CDR1 is LGHNA and CDR2 is YNFKEQ. The CDR3 contains 14 residues. V gave up 4 bases and J gave up 9 bases, with 16 bases separating them. With respect to this clone: Its matching antigen is unknown.

Once RNA had been extracted, it was reverse transcribed into cDNA to act as the sequencing template. Clones were sequenced by immunoSEQ multiplex PCR, and TCRdb holds only the in-frame ones, with some missing. Among 200,000 or so clones, more than 55% were seen once, and the ten largest hold about 5.3%. The genes are TRBV4-2 and TRBJ2-1; D possibly matches TRBD1 or TRBD2 (6 bases each). The receptor was isolated from a human donor in good health. The sequenced sample was CD8+ T cells sorted from blood. The CDR3 sequence: CASSPGADSGEQFF. The CDR3 DNA reads TGTGCCAGCAGCCCGGGGGCGGACTCCGGTGAGCAGTTCTTC.